This section outlines one T cell receptor (beta chain) sequence together with its context. What it binds is not known. These data come from a study of T cell repertoires in cytomegalovirus infection. TCRdb ran MiXCR on the reads and lists one entry per CDR3 protein. The sample holds about 920,000 distinct CDR3 sequences, approximately 30% seen once. V was pared by 1 base and J by 0 bases, with 6 bases between. Germline lookup yields CDR1 MNHEY and CDR2 SVGEGT. The length of the CDR3 is 14 residues. The sequencing here drew on cultured CD8+ T cells from PBMCs, taken from culture after CMV antigen stimulation. This chain connects TRBV6-2 or TRBV6-3 to TRBJ1-1; no definite D call. The TCR was taken from a human donor in good health (CMV status not recorded). Some clones in this sample may be carry-over from other donors' samples. The CDR3 bases are TGTGCCAGCAGTTACTATGCGTTGAACACTGAAGCTTTCTTT. Residues: CASSYYALNTEAFF.